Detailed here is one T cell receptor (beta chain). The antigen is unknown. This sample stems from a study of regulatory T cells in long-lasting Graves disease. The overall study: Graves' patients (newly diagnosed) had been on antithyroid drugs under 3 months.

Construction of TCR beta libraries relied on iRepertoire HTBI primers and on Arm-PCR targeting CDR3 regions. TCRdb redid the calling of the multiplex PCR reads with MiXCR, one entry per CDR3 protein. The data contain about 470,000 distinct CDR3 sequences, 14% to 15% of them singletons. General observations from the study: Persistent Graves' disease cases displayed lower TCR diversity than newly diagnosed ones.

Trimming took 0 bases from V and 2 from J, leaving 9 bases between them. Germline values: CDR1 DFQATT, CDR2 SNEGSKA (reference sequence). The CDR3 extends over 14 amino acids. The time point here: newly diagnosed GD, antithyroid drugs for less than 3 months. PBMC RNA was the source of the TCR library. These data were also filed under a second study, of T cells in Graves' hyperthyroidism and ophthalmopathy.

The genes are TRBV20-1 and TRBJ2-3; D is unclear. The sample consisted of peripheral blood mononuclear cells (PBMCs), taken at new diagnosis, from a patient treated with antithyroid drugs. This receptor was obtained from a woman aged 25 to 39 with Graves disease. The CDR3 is CSARDSKNTDTQYF. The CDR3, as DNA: TGCAGTGCTAGAGATTCTAAAAACACAGATACGCAGTATTTT.